This paragraph reports one TCR beta chain. Its antigen is unidentified. This record comes from a study of T cells after yellow fever vaccination. On the study more broadly: For low cell numbers, libraries were made with SMART-Seq v4 Ultra Low Input.

By 5'RACE template switching, TCR cDNA was produced, with a universal primer site and UMIs added in the process. TCRdb analysed the 5' RACE reads with MiXCR anew, one entry per CDR3 protein. The sample contains some 99,000 distinct CDR3 sequences, less than 6% of which appear only once. Regarding the study as a whole: Any FACS-sorted repertoire could hold abundant clonotypes that contaminate it from the bulk population. Subsequent to the booster, the majority of primary-vaccination clones reappeared (around 96% CD4, roughly 90% CD8).

The ends lost 6 bases at V and 4 bases at J; junction bases unmatched: 7. The germline V gene has CDR1 SNHLY and CDR2 FYNNEI. This CDR3 is built from 15 residues. The sequencing used CD8+ T cells sorted from PBMCs, collected 10 days after the yellow fever booster vaccination. The chain uses TRBV2 and TRBJ2-1; 9 bases align to TRBD1. This receptor was taken from a young man who received the YFV17D yellow fever vaccine. For the CDR3, the DNA is TGTGCCAGCAGATCTGGACAGGGGATATACAATGAGCAGTTCTTC. It yields the protein CASRSGQGIYNEQFF.